Below are 12 T cell receptor beta chains sequenced from a single sample in a study of blood T cell repertoires in COVID-19 (dated by TCRdb to the early 2020s). The library was generated by the immunoSEQ multiplex PCR assay. TCRdb provides this immuneACCESS table in a form limited to in-frame rearrangements. Some clones are lacking; in checked studies, under half of them reflect an unresolved V gene, and why the rest are absent is not known. Within this sample are a few hundred thousand clones, with under 90% of them counted one time only. The ten largest clones add up to 4.2% of the sample. The specimen was peripheral blood. The receptors were gathered from a man aged 55 to 70 with acute or convalescent COVID-19.

This clone was recorded once. The chain carries TRBV18 and TRBJ2-1; maybe TRBD2 (6 bases). This CDR3 spans 13 amino acids. Deletions cut 3 bases from V and 5 bases from J, with 8 bases between. In germline, CDR1 is KGHSH, CDR2 LQKENI. The CDR3 region has the DNA TGTGCCAGCTCACCCCAGCGGGACAATGAGCAGTTCTTC. Its protein product is CASSPQRDNEQFF. The full variable domain, its missing parts supplied by reference TRBV18 and TRBJ2-1, is NAGVMQNPRHLVRRRGQEARLRCSPMKGHSHVYWYRQLPEEGLKFMVYLQKENIIDESGMPKERFSAEFPKEGPSILRIQQVVRGDSAAYFCASSPQRDNEQFFGPGTRLTVL.

CDR3 region: CSVGISGRVDEQFF. DNA of the CDR3: TGCAGCGTTGGGATCAGCGGGAGGGTTGATGAGCAGTTCTTC. This sequence joins TRBV29-1 and TRBJ2-1; 10 bases align to TRBD2. J gave up 8 bases and V 4 bases, and 8 bases lay outside the gene matches. The CDR3 sequence is 14 residues long. Germline V CDR1 and CDR2: SQVTM, ANQGSEA.

About this clone itself: The sample contains more than one DNA sequence encoding this CDR3. V is TRBV4-2 and J is TRBJ1-5, with D perhaps matching TRBD1 (6 bases). This CDR3 is built from 15 residues. CDR1 is LGHNA and CDR2 is YNFKEQ in the germline V gene. V lost 0 bases and J 7 bases, leaving 13 bases between the germline ends. This CDR3 reads CASSQEGGGGQPQHF. The CDR3 nucleotides read TGTGCCAGCAGCCAAGAGGGGGGAGGGGGGCAGCCCCAGCATTTT.

V gene TRBV6-5 combines with J gene TRBJ1-2, with 7 nucleotides matching TRBD1. This CDR3 is 15 amino acids long. V lost 2 bases to trimming and J lost 6 bases; unmatched junction nucleotides: 9. In germline, CDR1 is MNHEY, CDR2 SVGAGI. In DNA, the CDR3 is TGTGCCAGCAGTTACAACTCGGGGACAGTCAATGGCTACACCTTC. This translates into CASSYNSGTVNGYTF.

This chain joins TRBV18 and TRBJ2-3; 7 bases are a match to TRBD1. Germline loops: CDR1 KGHSH, CDR2 LQKENI. V lost 3 bases to trimming and J lost 3 bases; unmatched junction nucleotides: 6. This CDR3 is 15 amino acids long. In nucleotides, the CDR3 is TGTGCCAGCTCACCCTCCCAGACAGGGACAGATACGCAGTATTTT. The encoded protein is CASSPSQTGTDTQYF. The entire variable domain, with the rest obtained from reference TRBV18 and TRBJ2-3, is as follows: NAGVMQNPRHLVRRRGQEARLRCSPMKGHSHVYWYRQLPEEGLKFMVYLQKENIIDESGMPKERFSAEFPKEGPSILRIQQVVRGDSAAYFCASSPSQTGTDTQYFGPGTRLTVL.

V is TRBV5-1 and J is TRBJ2-7, with D tentatively TRBD1 (5 bases). From germline, CDR1 is SGHRS and CDR2 YFSETQ. The length of the CDR3 is 15 residues. Trimming took 1 base from V and 0 from J, leaving 11 bases between them. The CDR3 region has the DNA TGCGCCAGCAGCTTGTTCGGGCAGGGCTCCTACGAGCAGTACTTC. It translates to CASSLFGQGSYEQYF.

This clone occurred once. The chain couples TRBV28 to TRBJ1-2; D perhaps matches TRBD1 (5 bases). In germline, CDR1 is MDHEN, CDR2 SYDVKM. CDR3 length equals 16 residues. The V gene lost 2 bases and the J gene lost 0 bases, with 13 bases spanning the gap. In DNA form, the CDR3 reads TGTGCCAGCAGTTTAGATCTCAGGGCACCTAACTATGGCTACACCTTC. Amino acids: CASSLDLRAPNYGYTF.

The rearrangement uses TRBV24-1 and TRBJ2-1; 10 bases fit TRBD2. V was pared by 3 bases and J by 8 bases, with 6 bases of the junction left unmatched. The CDR3 sequence is 15 residues long. The germline CDR1 and CDR2 sequences are KGHDR and SFDVKD. The chain's CDR3 is CATSDPAGGVDEQFF. CDR3 in DNA: TGTGCCACCAGTGATCCAGCGGGAGGGGTCGATGAGCAGTTCTTC.

V usage is TRBV20-1 and J usage is TRBJ1-5, with D maybe TRBD1 (6 bases). Trimming took off 3 bases at V and 0 bases at J, with 12 bases between the two ends. There are 15 residues in the CDR3. CDR1 and CDR2 (germline): DFQATT, SNEGSKA (reference sequence). The CDR3 nucleotides read TGCAGTGCTAGTGGCCAGGGGCATAGCAATCAGCCCCAGCATTTT. This encodes CSASGQGHSNQPQHF.

The rearrangement uses TRBV9 and TRBJ1-5, with a possible D match to TRBD1 (5 bases). Germline V gene data show CDR1 as SGDLS and CDR2 as YYNGEE. Trimming removed 0 bases from V and 4 bases from J, with 14 bases in between. This CDR3 is built from 16 residues. DNA for the CDR3: TGTGCCAGCAGCGTAGGGCAAGGGGCAGGGAATCAGCCCCAGCATTTT. Translation: CASSVGQGAGNQPQHF.

V and J are TRBV10-1 and TRBJ2-3, with 7 positions matching TRBD2. Trimming cost V 4 bases and J 3 bases; bases outside gene matches: 7. CDR3 length: 15 amino acids. Germline V gives CDR1 WNHNN, CDR2 SYGVQD (reference sequence). The CDR3: CASSGSGVGTDTQYF. DNA of the CDR3: TGCGCCAGCAGTGGCAGCGGGGTGGGGACAGATACGCAGTATTTT.

The CDR3 protein is CASRSQGLAVTYEQYF. The CDR3 DNA sequence: TGTGCCAGCCGGTCTCAAGGCCTAGCGGTGACCTACGAGCAGTACTTC. The chain employs TRBV18 and TRBJ2-7; the match to TRBD2 covers 7 bases. Germline assignment: CDR1 KGHSH and CDR2 LQKENI. The V gene end was trimmed by 8 bases and the J gene end by 2 bases; junction bases not matched to a gene: 15. The CDR3 totals 16 residues.